The TCR beta chain under discussion was sequenced for a study of T cells expressing NK-cell markers (dated by TCRdb to about 2020). Study-wide context: Seven to nine donors provided sorted CD3+CD56+NKG2C+, CD3+CD56+NKG2C- and CD3+CD56-NKG2C+ T-cell subsets, whose TCR beta-chain repertoires were profiled. Among the eight sequenced donors, only one was HCMV-seronegative, while the other seven were HCMV-seropositive. The eight sequenced donors were randomly selected healthy volunteers, three men and five women. Libraries were sequenced as 2 x 150 bp reads on Illumina HiSeq 2000/2500, MiSeq or NextSeq. What the authors observed across the whole study: For over five donors, the dominant CD3+CD56+NKG2C+ clonotypes were among the top 10 CD8+ clonotypes and accounted for roughly 1.0-8% of CD8+ T cells. Those dominant clonotypes were again the most abundant among CD3+CD56-NKG2C+ cells in four donors, at roughly 25-65%. Whether the expanded NKG2C-expressing T cell clones were specific for HCMV antigens was left unclear.

As to this clonotype: The antigen this receptor binds is unknown.

This sample was sequenced with an Illumina HiSeq 2000. 5'RACE template switching, by which a universal primer site and unique molecular identifiers were added, was used to make TCR beta cDNA libraries. Synthesis of cDNA was primed from the TCR beta constant segment and was followed by two consecutive PCR amplification steps. The paper's processing steps were these. MIGEC handled demultiplexing of the reads and grouping by UMI, while MiTCR was used to assemble and quantify clonotypes. To remove erroneous sequences, TCR cDNA sequences were retained only when supported by two or more reads. The tcR package was used for downstream repertoire analysis, and clonotypes were matched across fractions by CDR3 nucleotide sequence plus V segment. VDJmatch was used to annotate antigen specificity against VDJdb, with one amino acid substitution in CDR3 permitted. TCRdb reprocessed the reads; each CDR3 protein sequence makes one entry, and DNA is unavailable. TCRdb, not the authors, supplied the V and J calls. The sample's own table lists roughly 390,000 distinct CDR3 sequences. Approximately 12% of the sample rests with the top ten.

HCMV serostatus was determined by detecting HCMV-specific IgG in serum with a commercial ELISA kit. Peripheral blood mononuclear cells were isolated from blood by Ficoll density gradient centrifugation. CDR1 and CDR2, looked up from the germline V gene, are SGHDT and YYEEEE. Spanning cysteine to phenylalanine, the CDR3 consists of 16 amino acids. Only the protein sequence is given. Source material: blood T cells: a sorted CD56 or NKG2C T cell subset, CD4+ or CD8+ T cells, or bulk PBMC T cells (not recorded which). This receptor was identified in a woman in her 50s in good health. Donor details come from another sample of the same person, matched by shared clones. Recombination connected TRBV5-6 to TRBJ1-1; there is no DNA to check the TCRdb D call of TRBD1. The CDR3 in this case is CASSLALGAGNTEAFF.